Each of the 11 T cell receptor beta chains below was sequenced from the same sample in a study of human T cells and chemical hapten exposure. TCRdb reanalysed the RACE reads using MiXCR and keeps one entry per CDR3 protein. The data hold some 170,000 distinct CDR3 sequences, with 20% to 25% observed a single time. Documented time point: patch test 1, 2 weeks after DPC sensitization. As for treatment: therapeutic diphenylcyclopropenone sensitization with weekly scalp DPC. This material consisted of whole blood, taken in connection with sensitization to the hapten diphenylcyclopropenone (DPC). These receptors all stem from a woman aged 45-60 years with alopecia areata. Some clones in this sample may be carry-over from other donors' samples.

This clonotype was counted between two and nine times. The rearrangement links TRBV24-1 to TRBJ2-1; a possible D gene is TRBD2 (6 bases). Trimming pared 2 bases from V and 15 bases from J, leaving 16 bases between. The CDR3 is 13 residues long. The germline V gene has CDR1 KGHDR and CDR2 SFDVKD. The CDR3 nucleotides are TGTGCCACCAGTGATTCCTCTAGCGTTGATCGGTTCTTC. Protein: CATSDSSSVDRFF.

The V call is TRBV2, the J call TRBJ1-2; D possibly corresponds to TRBD1 (6 bases). CDR1 is SNHLY, CDR2 FYNNEI, per germline. Trimming removed 6 bases at V and 6 bases at J, with 14 bases between. The CDR3 consists of 13 residues. For the CDR3, the DNA is TGTGCCAGCAGAGACGTGGGGGGCCATGGCTACACCTTC. This codes for CASRDVGGHGYTF.

In its sample, this clonotype was seen a few times. The chain uses TRBV12-3 or TRBV12-4 and TRBJ2-6; TRBD1 might be the D (5 bases). The V end was cut by 8 bases, the J end by 1 base, with 6 bases between. This CDR3 is built from 13 residues. The CDR3 sequence: CASQGSGANVLTF. DNA of the CDR3: TGTGCCAGCCAGGGTTCTGGGGCCAACGTCCTGACTTTC.

This clonotype was seen ten or more times. The chain has TRBV24-1 and TRBJ1-1; 9 bases align to TRBD1. Germline CDR1 reads KGHDR; CDR2 reads SFDVKD. The V and J ends lost 7 bases and 3 bases, in that order; junction bases with no gene match: 8. The CDR3 runs to 15 residues. CDR3 sequence: CATRTGGEGDTEAFF. CDR3 in DNA: TGTGCCACCAGGACAGGGGGTGAGGGAGACACTGAAGCTTTCTTT.

The rearrangement links TRBV30 to TRBJ2-7; tentative D call: TRBD1 (5 bases). Trimming took off 1 base at V and 9 bases at J, with 22 bases between the two ends. The CDR3 totals 15 residues. Germline CDR1 and CDR2: GTSNPN and SVGIG (reference sequence). The CDR3 here is CAWSADWTTSLGQYF. CDR3 DNA: TGTGCCTGGAGTGCCGACTGGACAACCAGTTTGGGGCAGTACTTC.

V and J are TRBV6-1 and TRBJ2-1, with 7 bases lining up with TRBD2. The CDR3 spans 14 residues. Germline CDR1 MNHNS, CDR2 SASEGT. V lost 8 bases, J lost 0 bases, and 4 bases stayed unmatched. In nucleotides, the CDR3 is TGTGCCAGCTCCCGCGGGAGCTCCTACAATGAGCAGTTCTTC. It yields the protein CASSRGSSYNEQFF.

The chain uses TRBV27 and TRBJ1-4; the D is unclear. V dropped 6 bases and J dropped 6 bases, with 20 bases sitting between them. CDR1 MNHEY and CDR2 SMNVEV come from the germline V gene (reference sequence). The CDR3 runs 16 residues. The DNA of the CDR3 is TGTGCCAGCAGATCCACCCTCTCGGGGTCGGATGAAAAACTGTTTTTT. As protein: CASRSTLSGSDEKLFF.

This clonotype was observed a few times. V is TRBV5-5 and J is TRBJ2-5, with 8 bases that match TRBD2. Per the germline V gene, CDR1 is SGHKS and CDR2 is YYEKEE (reference sequence). The CDR3 length is 17 residues. V shed 4 bases and J 5 bases; nucleotides not matched to a gene: 16. CDR3 in DNA: TGTGCCAGCAGCCCGGGGGGGTCCGCACCCTGGGCGGAGACCCAGTACTTC. Amino acid sequence: CASSPGGSAPWAETQYF.

The genes are TRBV5-1 and TRBJ2-2; 10 nucleotides line up with TRBD1. Germline loops: CDR1 SGHRS, CDR2 YFSETQ. V was clipped by 4 bases and J by 3 bases; unmatched bases: 6. The CDR3 consists of 16 residues. The CDR3 DNA is TGCGCCAGCAGCCTGGGACAGGGGATTGACACCGGGGAGCTGTTTTTT. Protein product: CASSLGQGIDTGELFF.

The J gene is TRBJ1-1, the V gene TRBV20-1; tentatively, D is TRBD1 (5 bases). CDR3 length: 13 residues. Germline CDR1 is DFQATT and CDR2 is SNEGSKA (reference sequence). V was clipped by 2 bases and J by 1 base, with 8 bases between them. The CDR3 coding sequence is TGCAGTGCTAGAAGGGGCCCGAACACTGAAGCTTTCTTT. Translated, it gives CSARRGPNTEAFF.

This clonotype was counted only a few times. The CDR3 nucleotides read TGTGCCAGCAGCGCCGAATCTGGAAACACCATATATTTT. It codes for CASSAESGNTIYF. V gene TRBV7-9 combines with J gene TRBJ1-3; D unresolved. V was shortened by 5 bases and J by 1 base, with 6 bases between the two germline ends. The CDR3 sequence is 13 residues long. Germline-derived CDR1 and CDR2 are SEHNR and FQNEAQ (reference sequence). The variable domain in full, with the rest retrieved from reference TRBV7-9 and TRBJ1-3, is DTGVSQNPRHKITKRGQNVTFRCDPISEHNRLYWYRQTLGQGPEFLTYFQNEAQLEKSRLLSDRFSAERPKGSFSTLEIQRTEQGDSAMYLCASSAESGNTIYFGEGSWLTVV.